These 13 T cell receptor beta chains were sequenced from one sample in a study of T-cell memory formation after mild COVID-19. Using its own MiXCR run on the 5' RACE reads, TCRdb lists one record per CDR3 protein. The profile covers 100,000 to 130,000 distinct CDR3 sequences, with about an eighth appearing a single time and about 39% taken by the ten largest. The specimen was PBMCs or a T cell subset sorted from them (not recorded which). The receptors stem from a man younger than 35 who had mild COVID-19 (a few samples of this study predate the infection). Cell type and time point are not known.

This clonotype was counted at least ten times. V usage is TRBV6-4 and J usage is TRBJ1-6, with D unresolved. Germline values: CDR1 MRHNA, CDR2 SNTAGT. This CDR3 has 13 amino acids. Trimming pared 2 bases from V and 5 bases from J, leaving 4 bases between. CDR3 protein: CASSDRDNSPLHF. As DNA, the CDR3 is TGTGCCAGCAGTGACAGGGATAATTCACCCCTCCACTTT.

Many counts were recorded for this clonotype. This CDR3 is CASSLSANTQYF. Written as DNA, the CDR3 is TGTGCCAGCAGTTTATCCGCTAATACGCAGTATTTT. This chain connects TRBV12-3 or TRBV12-4 to TRBJ2-3; D remains ambiguous. The CDR3 is made up of 12 amino acids. Trimming cost V 2 bases and J 7 bases, with 7 bases left between them.

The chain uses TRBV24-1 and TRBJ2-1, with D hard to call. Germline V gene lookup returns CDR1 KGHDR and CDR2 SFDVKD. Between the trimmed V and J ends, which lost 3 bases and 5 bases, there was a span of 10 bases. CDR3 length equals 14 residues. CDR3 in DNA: TGTGCCACCAGTGATGATTACAGAAACAATGAGCAGTTCTTC. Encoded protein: CATSDDYRNNEQFF.

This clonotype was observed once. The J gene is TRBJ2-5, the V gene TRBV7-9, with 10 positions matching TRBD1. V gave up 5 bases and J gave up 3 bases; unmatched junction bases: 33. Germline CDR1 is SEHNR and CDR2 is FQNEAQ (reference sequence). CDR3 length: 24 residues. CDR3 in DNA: TGTGCCAGCAGCCGACTGTGGCTACTTCCGGGACAGGGGCGTCAAAGGAAAGTGGAAGAGACCCAGTACTTC. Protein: CASSRLWLLPGQGRQRKVEETQYF.

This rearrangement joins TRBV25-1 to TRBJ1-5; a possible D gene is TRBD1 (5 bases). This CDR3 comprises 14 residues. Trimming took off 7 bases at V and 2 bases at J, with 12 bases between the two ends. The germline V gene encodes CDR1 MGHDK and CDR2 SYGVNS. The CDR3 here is CASMGRGGNQPQHF. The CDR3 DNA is TGTGCCAGCATGGGACGCGGGGGCAATCAGCCCCAGCATTTT.

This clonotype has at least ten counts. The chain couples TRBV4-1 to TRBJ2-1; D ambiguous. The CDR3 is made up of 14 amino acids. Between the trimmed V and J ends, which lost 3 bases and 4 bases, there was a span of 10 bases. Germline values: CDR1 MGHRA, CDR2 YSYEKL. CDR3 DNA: TGCGCCAGCAGCCATCGTCTGGGATACAATGAGCAGTTCTTC. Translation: CASSHRLGYNEQFF.

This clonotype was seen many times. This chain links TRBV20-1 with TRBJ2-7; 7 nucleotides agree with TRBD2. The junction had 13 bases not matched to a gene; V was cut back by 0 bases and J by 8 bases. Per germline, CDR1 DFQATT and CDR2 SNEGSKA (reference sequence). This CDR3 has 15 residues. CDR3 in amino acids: CSARDSARGFDQQYV. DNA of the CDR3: TGCAGTGCTAGAGACTCGGCGCGGGGGTTTGACCAGCAGTACGTC.

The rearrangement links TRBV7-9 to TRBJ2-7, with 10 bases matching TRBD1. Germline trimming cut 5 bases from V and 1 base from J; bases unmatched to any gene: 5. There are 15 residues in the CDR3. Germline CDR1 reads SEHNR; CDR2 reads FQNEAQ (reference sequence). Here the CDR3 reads CASSPRDRGSYEQYF. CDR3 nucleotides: TGTGCCAGCAGCCCCCGGGACAGGGGATCCTACGAGCAGTACTTC.

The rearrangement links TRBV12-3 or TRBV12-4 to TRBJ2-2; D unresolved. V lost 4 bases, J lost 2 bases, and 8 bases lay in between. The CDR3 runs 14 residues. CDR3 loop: CASSSGANTGELFF. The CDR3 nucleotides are TGTGCCAGCAGTTCAGGAGCTAACACCGGGGAGCTGTTTTTT.

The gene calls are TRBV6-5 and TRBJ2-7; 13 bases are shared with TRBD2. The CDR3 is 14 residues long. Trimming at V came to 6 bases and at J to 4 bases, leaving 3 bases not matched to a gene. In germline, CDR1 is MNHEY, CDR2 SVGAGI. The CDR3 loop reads CASSLTSGGYEQYF. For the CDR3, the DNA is TGTGCCAGCAGCTTGACTAGCGGGGGGTACGAGCAGTACTTC.

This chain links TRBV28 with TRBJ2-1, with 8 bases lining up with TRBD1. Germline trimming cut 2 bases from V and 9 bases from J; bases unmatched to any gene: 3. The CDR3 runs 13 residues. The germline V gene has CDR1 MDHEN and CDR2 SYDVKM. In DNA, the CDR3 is TGTGCCAGCAGTTTAGGACAGGGCGGTGAGCAGTTCTTC. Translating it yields CASSLGQGGEQFF. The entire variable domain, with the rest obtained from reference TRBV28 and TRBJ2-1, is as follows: DVKVTQSSRYLVKRTGEKVFLECVQDMDHENMFWYRQDPGLGLRLIYFSYDVKMKEKGDIPEGYSVSREKKERFSLILESASTNQTSMYLCASSLGQGGEQFFGPGTRLTVL.

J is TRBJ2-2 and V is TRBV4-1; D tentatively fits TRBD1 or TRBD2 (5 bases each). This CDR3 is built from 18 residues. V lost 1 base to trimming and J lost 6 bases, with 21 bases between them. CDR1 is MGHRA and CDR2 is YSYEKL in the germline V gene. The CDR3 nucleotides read TGCGCCAGCAGCCAAGGGACTGGCAGGGAATTGGGACCCGGGGAGCTGTTTTTT. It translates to CASSQGTGRELGPGELFF.

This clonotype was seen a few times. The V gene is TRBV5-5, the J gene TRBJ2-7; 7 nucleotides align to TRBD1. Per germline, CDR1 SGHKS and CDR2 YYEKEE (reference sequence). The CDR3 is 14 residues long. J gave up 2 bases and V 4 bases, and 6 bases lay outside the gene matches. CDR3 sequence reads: CASSTDRSPYEQYV. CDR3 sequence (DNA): TGTGCCAGCAGCACGGACAGGAGCCCCTACGAGCAGTACGTC.